These 10 T cell receptor beta chains were sequenced from one sample in a study of CD39 and CD103 CD8 tumor-infiltrating T cells. Profiled with immunoSEQ multiplex PCR; TCRdb holds only in-frame clones, not every one. The sample holds about 550 clones, approximately 70% seen once. The sequencing input was CD39- CD103+ CD8+ T cells sorted from the tumor. Sample subset: CD103+CD39- single-positive CD45RA- CD8 T cells. Receptors were obtained from a human donor with head and neck squamous cell carcinoma.

The J gene is TRBJ2-5, the V gene TRBV10-3; D gene unclear. Between the trimmed V and J ends, which lost 2 bases and 1 base, there was a span of 8 bases. Germline V CDR1 and CDR2: ENHRY, SYGVKD. CDR3 length: 14 amino acids. The CDR3 coding sequence is TGTGCCATCAGTGAGACGACACTCCAAGAGACCCAGTACTTC. Protein: CAISETTLQETQYF.

J is TRBJ1-5 and V is TRBV2; TRBD1 matches 8 bases. Germline V gene sequence: CDR1 SNHLY, CDR2 FYNNEI. The CDR3 is 15 amino acids. V dropped 8 bases and J dropped 4; count of bases not matched to a gene: 10. As DNA, the CDR3 is TGTGCCAGCGGGGGACAGGCGATAGTAAATCAGCCCCAGCATTTT. It encodes CASGGQAIVNQPQHF.

This clone was seen just once. This chain joins TRBV7-9 and TRBJ2-1; perhaps TRBD2 as D (6 bases). This CDR3 spans 13 amino acids. The germline gives CDR1 SEHNR, CDR2 FQNEAQ (reference sequence). Trimming removed 5 bases at V and 8 bases at J, with 13 bases between. The CDR3 region has the DNA TGTGCCAGCAGCCCCGGGACTGTACATGAGCAGTTCTTC. Protein sequence: CASSPGTVHEQFF.

V and J are TRBV9 and TRBJ2-7; 9 nucleotides agree with TRBD1. Losses at the gene ends were 0 bases for V and 4 bases for J; bases not matched to a gene: 5. The CDR3 consists of 15 residues. Germline CDR1 reads SGDLS; CDR2 reads YYNGEE. The DNA of the CDR3 is TGTGCCAGCAGCGTAGACGCGACAGGGGGTTACGAGCAGTACTTC. This gives the protein CASSVDATGGYEQYF.

This chain links TRBV15 with TRBJ2-7; 7 positions agree with TRBD1. There are 15 residues in the CDR3. CDR1 and CDR2 (germline): LNHNV, YYDKDF (reference sequence). Losses at the gene ends were 1 base for V and 6 bases for J; bases not matched to a gene: 9. The CDR3, as DNA: TGTGCCACCAGCAGAGGACTGGGCTCAGGGGGCGAGCAGTACTTC. It specifies CATSRGLGSGGEQYF.

This clone is large. This chain joins TRBV27 and TRBJ2-1, with D perhaps TRBD2 (6 bases). The V end lost 6 bases, the J end lost 0 bases, and 9 bases lay between the germline ends. This CDR3 is built from 14 residues. CDR1 and CDR2 from the germline V gene are MNHEY and SMNVEV (reference sequence). CDR3 in DNA: TGTGCCAGCAGCCCCGGGAGCTCCTACAATGAGCAGTTCTTC. Its protein product is CASSPGSSYNEQFF.

The chain recombines TRBV7-9 with TRBJ2-4; D possibly corresponds to TRBD1 (5 bases). This CDR3 region has 16 residues. Germline CDR1 SEHNR, CDR2 FQNEAQ (reference sequence). V lost 3 bases and J lost 1, with 13 bases in between. The CDR3, as DNA: TGTGCCAGCAGCTTTTTGGGGCAAGGTGCCAAAAACATTCAGTACTTC. Its translation is CASSFLGQGAKNIQYF.

The chain is built from TRBV28 and TRBJ2-7; 12 nucleotides agree with TRBD1. The germline V gene has CDR1 MDHEN and CDR2 SYDVKM. J gave up 6 bases and V 7 bases, and 13 bases lay outside the gene matches. The CDR3 contains 16 residues. The CDR3 loop reads CASTPPQGQGAREQYF. In nucleotides, the CDR3 is TGTGCCAGCACCCCCCCCCAGGGACAGGGGGCGCGCGAGCAGTACTTC. Full variable domain (missing parts from reference TRBV28 and TRBJ2-7): DVKVTQSSRYLVKRTGEKVFLECVQDMDHENMFWYRQDPGLGLRLIYFSYDVKMKEKGDIPEGYSVSREKKERFSLILESASTNQTSMYLCASTPPQGQGAREQYFGPGTRLTVT.

This chain links TRBV4-3 with TRBJ2-1, with unresolved D. Germline V lookup: CDR1 LGHNA, CDR2 YSLEER. This CDR3 is 14 amino acids long. With 0 bases removed from V and 0 bases from J, the gap between germline ends came to 3 bases. CDR3 residues: CASSQEHSYNEQFF. For the CDR3, the DNA is TGCGCCAGCAGCCAAGAACACTCCTACAATGAGCAGTTCTTC.

This clone is classed as hyperexpanded. V and J are TRBV10-3 and TRBJ2-7, with 7 bases aligning to TRBD2. V lost 4 bases to trimming and J lost 0 bases; unmatched junction nucleotides: 9. CDR1 and CDR2 (germline): ENHRY, SYGVKD. The CDR3 covers 16 residues. CDR3 protein: CAISVSGTGGSYEQYF. Written as DNA, the CDR3 is TGTGCCATCAGTGTGTCCGGGACGGGAGGCTCCTACGAGCAGTACTTC.